This T cell receptor beta chain was found in a study of cytomegalovirus exposure and HLA in healthy donors. The CDR3 has 14 amino acids. V gave up 0 bases and J gave up 6 bases, with 10 bases separating them. The germline V gene has CDR1 SGDLS and CDR2 YYNGEE. Study-wide findings and caveats: What a later analysis showed was that several of the most significant clusters appeared linked to common viral pathogens.

This clone was seen a handful of times. The antigen is undetermined. PCR amplification relied on 60 Vbeta primers (plus 13 Jbeta primers). Profiling relied on immunoSEQ multiplex PCR, and the TCRdb table lists in-frame clones only, not all of them. Of some 100,000 clones in the sample, roughly 70% were seen once. The chain combines TRBV9 with TRBJ1-3; D is ambiguous. Sequenced input: PBMCs. The TCR was taken from a woman aged 45-65 years in good health and CMV-seropositive. In DNA form, the CDR3 reads TGTGCCAGCAGCGTAGGCCTAGAATTAAACACCATATATTTT. This codes for CASSVGLELNTIYF. The full variable domain, rest sourced from reference TRBV9 and TRBJ1-3, is DSGVTQTPKHLITATGQRVTLRCSPRSGDLSVYWYQQSLDQGLQFLIQYYNGEERAKGNILERFSAQQFPDLHSELNLSSLELGDSALYFCASSVGLELNTIYFGEGSWLTVV.